The rows below give T cell receptor beta chains drawn from one sample of a study of human T cells and chemical hapten exposure. TCRdb passed the RACE reads through MiXCR, listing each CDR3 protein once. Of approximately 88,000 distinct CDR3 sequences listed, approximately 12% were seen once; the top ten hold 4.5% to 6%. The specimen comprised whole blood, sampled in connection with sensitization to the hapten diphenylcyclopropenone (DPC). These receptors all come from a woman between 50 and 59 years old with alopecia areata. Some clones in this sample may be carry-over from other donors' samples. Both conserved end residues are part of each CDR3. Fields, in order: clone size, V gene, J gene, D gene, CDR3 protein. A D gene is named only where the DNA matches it firmly. Rows may omit the clone size; those that give it use once, few, many or a size class.

>many|TRBV19|TRBJ1-2|NA
CASSITGTNYGYTF
>few|TRBV29-1|TRBJ1-3|NA
CSVVLNSGNTIYF
>NA|TRBV19|TRBJ2-1|TRBD2
CASSRLAGNEQFF
>many|TRBV7-9|TRBJ1-4|TRBD1
CASSLDTGVNEKLFF
>NA|TRBV5-1|TRBJ1-1|NA
CASSPEMPMNTEAFF
>NA|TRBV6-1|TRBJ2-1|NA
CASSEARSQNNEQFF
>many|TRBV11-2|TRBJ2-2|TRBD2
CAVRTSGRAGMVTGELFF
>NA|TRBV2|TRBJ2-1|NA
CASSAQGEGEQFF
>few|TRBV10-3|TRBJ2-2|TRBD1
CAATGTGFSGELFF
>few|TRBV20-1|TRBJ1-5|NA
CSALSGVQPQHF
>many|TRBV7-2|TRBJ2-2|NA
CASSRYTGELFF
>NA|TRBV7-6|TRBJ1-1|NA
CASSLRGGVESTEAFF
>few|TRBV20-1|TRBJ1-2|TRBD1
CSALTGTYGYTF
>many|TRBV20-1|TRBJ2-2|TRBD2
CSARLSRTSGRVANTGELFF
>NA|TRBV29-1|TRBJ1-5|NA
CSAASGNQPQHF
>NA|TRBV29-1|TRBJ2-1|NA
CSTAGGNEQFF
>many|TRBV13|TRBJ2-5|TRBD2
CASSRLAEQETQYF
>many|TRBV11-2|TRBJ2-7|NA
CASSLVGPYEQYF
>many|TRBV7-7|TRBJ2-1|NA
CASSPVRGAYNEQFF
>NA|TRBV27|TRBJ2-2|NA
CASSHQGSTGELFF
>NA|TRBV9|TRBJ2-1|NA
CASSSEVDGEQFF
>NA|TRBV29-1|TRBJ2-3|NA
CSVDWGNTDTQYF
>NA|TRBV7-2|TRBJ2-7|NA
CASSLEVVRHYEQYF
>NA|TRBV11-3|TRBJ2-7|TRBD1
CASSFRTGGEQYF
>many|TRBV12-3/TRBV12-4|TRBJ1-1|NA
CASSFIDTNTEAFF
>many|TRBV7-6|TRBJ1-5|NA
CASSRSGGDQPQHF
>few|TRBV5-1|TRBJ1-2|NA
CASSLADYGYTF
>NA|TRBV20-1|TRBJ2-1|TRBD2
CSAREGLATYNEQFF
>NA|TRBV6-5|TRBJ2-7|NA
CASSPPTAKLIYEQYF
>many|TRBV6-5|TRBJ1-5|NA
CASGLYSNQPQHF
>NA|TRBV6-1|TRBJ2-7|TRBD2
CATYPSGLAMMQYF
>NA|TRBV20-1|TRBJ2-1|NA
CSATNNEQFF